A single sample gave rise to the 24 T cell receptor beta chains below, sequenced in a study of blood T cells in healthy people across ages. Through a sample-barcoded 5' primer and a J-beta primer mix, a second PCR was run for roughly 7 to 11 cycles. In TCRdb, the 5' RACE reads were re-called with MiXCR into one record per CDR3 protein. The sample holds 700,000 to 950,000 distinct CDR3 sequences, roughly 60% seen once. The specimen sequenced was blood. All receptors derive from a man aged 30 to 45 in good health.

The chain has TRBV7-9 and TRBJ2-4, with D perhaps TRBD1 (5 bases). The J call may be incorrect, as the DNA end agrees better with TRBJ2-7. The CDR3 sequence is 14 residues long. The germline V gene encodes CDR1 SEHNR and CDR2 FQNEAQ (reference sequence). The CDR3 DNA is TGTGCCAGCAGCTTAACCTCGACAGAATACGAGCAGTACTTC. Translation: CASSLTSTEYEQYF.

This chain connects TRBV29-1 to TRBJ2-1; 8 bases align to TRBD2. V was clipped by 4 bases and J by 0 bases; unmatched bases: 2. The CDR3 sequence is 14 residues long. Germline assignment: CDR1 SQVTM and CDR2 ANQGSEA. This CDR3 reads CSVVGLASYNEQFF. In DNA form, the CDR3 reads TGCAGCGTTGTCGGACTAGCCTCCTACAATGAGCAGTTCTTC.

This clonotype was found a few times. The chain employs TRBV12-3 or TRBV12-4 and TRBJ2-5; the D is unclear. The end of the DNA fits TRBJ2-7 better, so the J call may be wrong. The CDR3 spans 12 residues. CDR3 in amino acids: CASRPDNYEQYF. CDR3 DNA: TGTGCCAGCAGACCCGACAACTACGAGCAGTACTTC.

This clonotype was detected only once. The chain combines TRBV12-3 or TRBV12-4 with TRBJ1-5, with D possibly TRBD1 on 6 matching bases. This CDR3 contains 14 residues. With 4 bases removed from V and 6 bases from J, the gap between germline ends came to 13 bases. The CDR3 DNA is TGTGCCAGCAGTTGGGGGGGGCTGCGTCAGCCCCAGCATTTT. This encodes CASSWGGLRQPQHF.

In this sample, this clonotype turned up a few times. V is TRBV13 and J is TRBJ2-6, with D possibly being TRBD2 (6 bases). Trimming took off 2 bases at V and 0 bases at J, with 14 bases between the two ends. The CDR3 has 18 amino acids. The V gene's germline CDR1 is PRHDT and CDR2 FYEKMQ (reference sequence). The CDR3 sequence is CASSLMGGPRSGANVLTF. Here the CDR3 DNA reads TGTGCCAGCAGCTTAATGGGGGGTCCCCGCTCTGGGGCCAACGTCCTGACTTTC.

The V call is TRBV27, the J call TRBJ1-2; TRBD1 matches 10 bases. The length of the CDR3 is 13 residues. The germline gives CDR1 MNHEY, CDR2 SMNVEV (reference sequence). V lost 8 bases to trimming and J lost 7 bases; unmatched junction nucleotides: 7. The CDR3 protein is CASRGTGVCGYTF. The CDR3, as DNA: TGTGCCAGCCGCGGGACAGGGGTGTGTGGCTACACCTTC.

The rearrangement joins TRBV27 to TRBJ2-4; D possibly corresponds to TRBD2 (6 bases). With 7 bases removed from V and 0 bases from J, the gap between germline ends came to 19 bases. Germline CDR1 and CDR2: MNHEY and SMNVEV (reference sequence). The CDR3 is made up of 17 amino acids. DNA for the CDR3: TGTGCCAGCACTAGCGCGATGGGATCACTAGCCAAAAACATTCAGTACTTC. It encodes CASTSAMGSLAKNIQYF.

In this sample, this clonotype turned up once. J is TRBJ1-2 and V is TRBV10-3; D may be TRBD1 (6 bases). Germline-derived CDR1 and CDR2 are ENHRY and SYGVKD. Trimming shortened V by 5 bases and J by 6 bases, and 10 bases separated the two germline ends. The CDR3 runs 12 residues. CDR3 DNA: TGTGCCATCAGTACGACAGGAAATGGCTACACCTTC. Its translation: CAISTTGNGYTF.

V usage is TRBV12-3 or TRBV12-4 and J usage is TRBJ2-1; the D is unclear. CDR3 length: 15 amino acids. V lost 3 bases and J lost 6, with 15 bases in between. This CDR3 reads CASSFFGSSFNEQFF. DNA of the CDR3: TGTGCCAGCAGTTTTTTTGGGTCATCATTCAATGAGCAGTTCTTC.

The rearrangement links TRBV12-5 to TRBJ2-3; D is possibly TRBD1 (6 bases). V lost 2 bases, J lost 10 bases, and 13 bases lay in between. Per the germline V gene, CDR1 is LGHNT and CDR2 is FRNRAP. The CDR3 runs 13 residues. CDR3 region: CASGLQGSMPQYF. Written as DNA, the CDR3 is TGTGCTAGTGGTTTGCAGGGGTCAATGCCGCAGTATTTT. The full variable domain, its missing parts supplied by reference TRBV12-5 and TRBJ2-3, is DARVTQTPRHKVTEMGQEVTMRCQPILGHNTVFWYRQTMMQGLELLAYFRNRAPLDDSGMPKDRFSAEMPDATLATLKIQPSEPRDSAVYFCASGLQGSMPQYFGPGTRLTVL.

This clonotype has only one observation. This chain uses TRBV9 with TRBJ2-3; no firm D call. The CDR3 length is 13 residues. The germline V gene encodes CDR1 SGDLS and CDR2 YYNGEE. The germline V and J ends were trimmed by 3 bases and 4 bases, with 9 bases remaining between them. Here the CDR3 DNA reads TGTGCCAGCAGCGCCGAGCCTGCAGATACGCAGTATTTT. Translation: CASSAEPADTQYF.

The V gene is TRBV6-5, the J gene TRBJ1-1, with D possibly being TRBD1 (6 bases). The CDR3 runs to 14 residues. The ends were cut back, 9 bases at V and 1 base at J, with 15 bases in the middle. The germline V gene encodes CDR1 MNHEY and CDR2 SVGAGI. Written as DNA, the CDR3 is TGTGCCAGTAGTACTGGGGGCGGGAACACTGAAGCTTTCTTT. Translation: CASSTGGGNTEAFF.

This clonotype was seen only a few times. The rearrangement uses TRBV20-1 and TRBJ2-3; TRBD1 might be the D (6 bases). Germline CDR1 reads DFQATT; CDR2 reads SNEGSKA (reference sequence). This CDR3 is built from 11 residues. Trimming left V 6 bases short and J 9 bases short, with 13 bases between. CDR3 protein: CSAITGQTQYF. Written as DNA, the CDR3 is TGCAGTGCAATAACAGGGCAGACGCAGTATTTT.

This sequence joins TRBV15 and TRBJ2-2; D gene ambiguous. Germline V gene data show CDR1 as LNHNV and CDR2 as YYDKDF (reference sequence). The CDR3 sequence is 13 residues long. Trimming removed 4 bases from V and 7 bases from J, with 10 bases in between. CDR3 in amino acids: CATSTAVLGELFF. The DNA of the CDR3 is TGTGCCACCAGCACTGCTGTTCTCGGGGAGCTGTTTTTT.

This sequence joins TRBV12-3 or TRBV12-4 and TRBJ2-3; D is possibly TRBD1 or TRBD2 (7 bases each). Trimming removed 4 bases from V and 6 bases from J, with 23 bases in between. This CDR3 has 17 amino acids. CDR3 amino acids: CASSSSRQGLGGDTQYF. The CDR3 DNA reads as TGTGCCAGCAGTTCATCGAGACAGGGACTCGGGGGGGATACGCAGTATTTT.

The chain combines TRBV7-9 with TRBJ2-1; 7 nucleotides agree with TRBD1. The CDR3 loop spans 13 amino acids. V was pared by 5 bases and J by 6 bases, with 4 bases of the junction left unmatched. From germline, CDR1 is SEHNR and CDR2 FQNEAQ (reference sequence). The CDR3 sequence: CASSPDRANEQFF. CDR3 DNA sequence: TGTGCCAGCAGCCCCGACAGGGCCAATGAGCAGTTCTTC. Looking up the rest from reference TRBV7-9 and TRBJ2-1 gives the full variable domain: DTGVSQNPRHKITKRGQNVTFRCDPISEHNRLYWYRQTLGQGPEFLTYFQNEAQLEKSRLLSDRFSAERPKGSFSTLEIQRTEQGDSAMYLCASSPDRANEQFFGPGTRLTVL.

The chain carries TRBV4-3 and TRBJ2-1; 8 nucleotides match TRBD2. The CDR3 runs 17 residues. V lost 0 bases, J lost 3 bases, and 7 bases stayed unmatched. Germline V gene lookup returns CDR1 LGHNA and CDR2 YSLEER. CDR3 in DNA: TGCGCCAGCAGCCAAGACTCCCCGGGACTAGGCTACAATGAGCAGTTCTTC. Its translation is CASSQDSPGLGYNEQFF.

As for this clonotype: The junction and the germline gene differ at one end; a read error may be behind it. The chain links TRBV5-5 to TRBJ2-3, with D maybe TRBD1 (6 bases). There are 15 residues in the CDR3. The V gene's germline CDR1 is SGHKS and CDR2 YYEKEE (reference sequence). CDR3 sequence: CASGLRTDDTDTQYF. CDR3 DNA sequence: TGTGCCAGCGGCTTGAGGACAGACGACACAGATACGCAGTATTTT.

This clonotype was seen a few times. The V and J genes are TRBV7-2 and TRBJ2-1; 9 positions match TRBD2. V shed 0 bases and J 8 bases; nucleotides not matched to a gene: 8. This CDR3 has 16 residues. Germline CDR1 SGHTA, CDR2 FQGNSA. This CDR3 is CASSLARGRGAHEQFF. CDR3 nucleotides: TGTGCCAGCAGCTTAGCTCGCGGGAGGGGCGCGCATGAGCAGTTCTTC.

This chain links TRBV29-1 with TRBJ2-7; D call uncertain. The length of the CDR3 is 11 residues. The germline V gene has CDR1 SQVTM and CDR2 ANQGSEA. Between the trimmed V and J ends, which lost 4 bases and 4 bases, there was a span of 8 bases. The CDR3 coding sequence is TGCAGCGTTGTACACAGTTACGAGCAGTACTTC. Translating gives CSVVHSYEQYF.

The chain joins TRBV20-1 to TRBJ2-1; D is tentatively TRBD1 or TRBD2 (6 bases each). Germline CDR1 and CDR2: DFQATT and SNEGSKA (reference sequence). The CDR3 loop spans 15 amino acids. V lost 0 bases to trimming and J lost 5 bases, with 14 bases between them. CDR3 amino acids: CSARESGGRDNEQFF. In DNA, the CDR3 is TGCAGTGCTAGAGAGTCCGGGGGCCGGGACAATGAGCAGTTCTTC.

This clonotype showed up just a few times. V is TRBV20-1 and J is TRBJ2-7; 7 bases map to TRBD2. The ends lost 4 bases at V and 5 bases at J; junction bases unmatched: 14. The CDR3 has 15 amino acids. Per the germline V gene, CDR1 is DFQATT and CDR2 is SNEGSKA (reference sequence). For the CDR3, the DNA is TGCAGTGCTACCGGAAACGGGACTATCGGAAACGAGCAGTACTTC. This sequence encodes CSATGNGTIGNEQYF.

The rearrangement links TRBV7-2 to TRBJ2-5; 7 positions agree with TRBD2. The V gene's germline CDR1 is SGHTA and CDR2 FQGNSA. This CDR3 is built from 14 residues. V dropped 5 bases and J dropped 1; count of bases not matched to a gene: 4. CDR3 DNA sequence: TGTGCCAGCAGCCCAGCGGGGATCCAAGAGACCCAGTACTTC. Protein product: CASSPAGIQETQYF.

This clonotype was observed a single time. The rearrangement joins TRBV10-3 to TRBJ1-2; D is unclear. CDR1 is ENHRY and CDR2 is SYGVKD in the germline V gene. This CDR3 has 13 amino acids. V lost 2 bases and J lost 6, with 10 bases in between. DNA for the CDR3: TGTGCCATCAGTGAGGAGGGCGAGGATGGCTACACCTTC. This codes for CAISEEGEDGYTF.